A selection of T cell receptor beta chains follows, all from one sample in a study of T-cell reconstitution after alpha-beta-depleted transplantation in children. TCRdb analysed the PCR reads with MiXCR anew, one entry per CDR3 protein. The sample comprises about 16,000 distinct CDR3 sequences, around 7.7% of which are singletons, and just over 35% rests with the top ten. The starting material was PBMCs, mostly from graft donor cells, obtained 60 days after TCRalphabeta/CD19-depleted stem cell transplant. These receptors were taken from a boy younger than two who had a stem cell transplant for Wiskott-Aldrich syndrome, so the T cells may come from the graft donor. The CDR3 runs from the conserved cysteine through the conserved F or W. The D gene is left open where the match is weak. Some rows mark clone size as missing; the rest say once, few, many or name a class of expanded clone.

>TRBV5-5|many|16|-|TRBJ2-7
CASSLRGGAGSYEQYF
TGTGCCAGCAGCTTGAGGGGGGGGGCAGGTTCCTACGAGCAGTACTTC
>TRBV5-1|-|15|TRBD2|TRBJ2-7
CANSLRSAGAYEQYF
TGCGCCAACAGCTTGAGGTCCGCGGGAGCCTACGAGCAGTACTTC
>TRBV12-3/TRBV12-4|many|11|-|TRBJ2-7
CASRGTGEQYF
TGTGCCAGCAGGGGGACTGGCGAGCAGTACTTC
>TRBV20-1|few|16|-|TRBJ1-6
CSASPTGQDSNSPLHF
TGCAGTGCTTCACCGACAGGACAAGATTCGAATTCACCCCTCCACTTT
>TRBV2|-|14|-|TRBJ2-1
CVSSVYWPGNEQFF
TGTGTCAGCAGTGTTTATTGGCCGGGGAATGAGCAGTTCTTC
>TRBV7-7|few|13|-|TRBJ2-1
CASSLGGADEQFF
TGTGCCAGCAGCTTAGGTGGAGCGGATGAGCAGTTCTTC
>TRBV28|many|14|-|TRBJ1-3
CASSLQAAGNTIYF
TGTGCCAGCAGTTTACAGGCAGCTGGAAACACCATATATTTT
>TRBV18|few|14|-|TRBJ1-2
CASSPYRDLDGYTF
TGTGCCAGCTCGCCTTACAGGGATCTCGATGGCTACACCTTC
>TRBV30|many|11|-|TRBJ2-5
CAWGFSETQYF
TGTGCCTGGGGCTTTTCGGAGACCCAGTACTTC
>TRBV9|many|15|-|TRBJ1-3
CASSPAGVAGNTIYF
TGTGCCAGCAGCCCAGCAGGGGTCGCTGGAAACACCATATATTTT
>TRBV4-2|medium-sized|12|-|TRBJ2-1
CASSQFAGQKFF
TGTGCCAGCAGCCAATTTGCAGGACAAAAGTTCTTC
>TRBV9|few|15|-|TRBJ1-1
CASSVGAGRGGEAFF
TGTGCCAGCAGCGTAGGGGCAGGGCGAGGGGGTGAAGCTTTCTTT
>TRBV6-1|many|13|-|TRBJ1-5
CASRGLDNQPQHF
TGTGCCAGCAGGGGGCTCGACAATCAGCCCCAGCATTTT
>TRBV6-1|many|14|-|TRBJ2-5
CASSEYMGGETQYF
TGTGCCAGCAGTGAATATATGGGGGGAGAGACCCAGTACTTC
>TRBV4-1|many|17|TRBD2|TRBJ2-7
CASSQGLLAGGRNEQYF
TGCGCCAGCAGCCAAGGCCTCCTAGCGGGAGGGCGGAACGAGCAGTACTTC
>TRBV20-1|-|13|-|TRBJ2-7
CSANRVILYEQYF
TGCAGTGCTAACAGGGTCATCTTGTACGAGCAGTACTTC
>TRBV29-1|many|15|TRBD1|TRBJ1-1
CSVATRGHPNTEAFF
TGCAGCGTTGCGACAAGGGGGCACCCGAACACTGAAGCTTTCTTT
>TRBV4-2|-|15|TRBD2|TRBJ2-1
CASSKTSGDYNEQFF
TGTGCCAGCTCTAAGACTAGCGGGGATTACAATGAGCAGTTCTTC
>TRBV7-9|-|14|-|TRBJ1-3
CASSRPSIGNTIYF
TGTGCCAGCAGCCGCCCATCCATCGGAAACACCATATATTTT
>TRBV27|-|14|-|TRBJ2-7
CASSLRVGSYEQYF
TGTGCCAGCAGTTTACGGGTAGGCTCCTACGAGCAGTACTTC
>TRBV20-1|many|14|TRBD2|TRBJ2-1
CSATTGLVNNEQFF
TGCAGTGCAACTACGGGACTAGTGAACAATGAGCAGTTCTTC
>TRBV2|few|15|TRBD2|TRBJ2-5
CASSVDGRWQETQYF
TGTGCCAGCAGTGTCGACGGGAGGTGGCAAGAGACCCAGTACTTC